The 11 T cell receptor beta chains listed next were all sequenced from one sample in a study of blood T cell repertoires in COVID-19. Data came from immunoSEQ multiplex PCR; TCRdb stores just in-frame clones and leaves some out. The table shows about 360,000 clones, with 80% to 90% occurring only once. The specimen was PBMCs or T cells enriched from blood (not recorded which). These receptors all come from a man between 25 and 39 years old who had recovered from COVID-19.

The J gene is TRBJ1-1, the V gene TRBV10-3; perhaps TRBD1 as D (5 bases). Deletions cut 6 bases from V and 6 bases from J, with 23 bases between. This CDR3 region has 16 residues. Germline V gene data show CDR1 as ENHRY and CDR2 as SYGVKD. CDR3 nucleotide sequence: TGTGCCATCAGAACCGCGCGGGAGGGGCGAGAGTCTGAAGCTTTCTTT. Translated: CAIRTAREGRESEAFF.

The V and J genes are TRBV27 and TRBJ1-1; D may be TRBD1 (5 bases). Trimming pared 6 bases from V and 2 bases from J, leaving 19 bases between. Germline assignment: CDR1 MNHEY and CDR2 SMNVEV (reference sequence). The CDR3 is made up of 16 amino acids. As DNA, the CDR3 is TGTGCCAGCAGGATAGATAGGGGTTTTCGTAACACTGAAGCTTTCTTT. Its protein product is CASRIDRGFRNTEAFF.

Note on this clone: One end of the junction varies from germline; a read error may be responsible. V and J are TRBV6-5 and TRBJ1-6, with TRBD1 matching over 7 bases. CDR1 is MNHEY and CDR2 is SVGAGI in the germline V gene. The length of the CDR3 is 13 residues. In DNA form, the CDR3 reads TGCGCTAGTATTACAGGGGCAAAATCACCCCTCCACTTT. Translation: CASITGAKSPLHF.

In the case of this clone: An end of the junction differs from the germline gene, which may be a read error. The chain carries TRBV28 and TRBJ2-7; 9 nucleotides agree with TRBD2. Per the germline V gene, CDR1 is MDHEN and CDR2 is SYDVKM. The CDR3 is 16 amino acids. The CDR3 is CATSRRGGAGTYEQYF. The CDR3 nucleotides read TGTGCCACCAGTAGGCGGGGGGGGGCCGGGACCTACGAGCAGTACTTC.

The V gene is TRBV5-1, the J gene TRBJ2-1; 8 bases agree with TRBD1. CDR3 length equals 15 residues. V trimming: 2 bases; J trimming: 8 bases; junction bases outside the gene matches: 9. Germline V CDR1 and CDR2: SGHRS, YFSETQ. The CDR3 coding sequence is TGCGCCAGCAGCTTCGGACAGGGAAACGTGGATGAGCAGTTCTTC. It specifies CASSFGQGNVDEQFF.

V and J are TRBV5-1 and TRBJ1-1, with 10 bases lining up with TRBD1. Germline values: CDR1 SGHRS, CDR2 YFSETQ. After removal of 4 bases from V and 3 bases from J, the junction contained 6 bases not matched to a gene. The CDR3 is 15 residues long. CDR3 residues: CASSPSGTGDTEAFF. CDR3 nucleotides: TGCGCCAGCAGCCCTTCCGGGACAGGGGACACTGAAGCTTTCTTT.

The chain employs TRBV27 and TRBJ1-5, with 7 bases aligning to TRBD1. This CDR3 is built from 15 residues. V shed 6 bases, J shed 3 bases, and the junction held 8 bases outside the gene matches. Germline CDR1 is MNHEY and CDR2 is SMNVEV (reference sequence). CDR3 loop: CASSREGQPNQPQHF. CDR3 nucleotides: TGTGCCAGCAGCCGGGAGGGACAGCCCAATCAGCCCCAGCATTTT.

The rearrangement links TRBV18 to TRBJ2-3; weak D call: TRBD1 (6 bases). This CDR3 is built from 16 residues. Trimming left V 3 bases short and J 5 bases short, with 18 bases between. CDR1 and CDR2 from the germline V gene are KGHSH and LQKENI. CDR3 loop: CASSPLLGRGEDTQYF. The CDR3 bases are TGTGCCAGCTCACCCCTTCTGGGCAGGGGAGAAGATACGCAGTATTTT.

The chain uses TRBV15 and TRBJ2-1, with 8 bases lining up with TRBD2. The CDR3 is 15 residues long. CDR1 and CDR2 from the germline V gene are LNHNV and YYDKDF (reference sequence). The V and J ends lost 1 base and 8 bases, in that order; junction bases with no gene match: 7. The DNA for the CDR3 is TGTGCCACCAGCAGAGTTGCGGGGGGCCCGGATGAGCAGTTCTTC. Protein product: CATSRVAGGPDEQFF.

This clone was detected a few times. The CDR3 coding sequence is TGTGCCAGTGGGGCCGCAGATACGCAGTATTTT. This gives the protein CASGAADTQYF. The chain joins TRBV13 to TRBJ2-3; D might be TRBD1 (5 bases). CDR3 length equals 11 residues. Germline V gene lookup returns CDR1 PRHDT and CDR2 FYEKMQ (reference sequence). Trimming left V 9 bases short and J 4 bases short, with 8 bases between. Together with reference TRBV13 and TRBJ2-3, the CDR3 gives the full variable domain: AAGVIQSPRHLIKEKRETATLKCYPIPRHDTVYWYQQGPGQDPQFLISFYEKMQSDKGSIPDRFSAQQFSDYHSELNMSSLELGDSALYFCASGAADTQYFGPGTRLTVL.

The CDR3 sequence is CASSFEVGRNSPLHF. CDR3 sequence (DNA): TGCGCCAGCAGCTTCGAGGTCGGAAGGAATTCACCCCTCCACTTT. The rearrangement links TRBV5-1 to TRBJ1-6; D uncertain. This CDR3 is built from 15 residues. Trimming removed 2 bases from V and 7 bases from J, with 13 bases in between. The germline gives CDR1 SGHRS, CDR2 YFSETQ.